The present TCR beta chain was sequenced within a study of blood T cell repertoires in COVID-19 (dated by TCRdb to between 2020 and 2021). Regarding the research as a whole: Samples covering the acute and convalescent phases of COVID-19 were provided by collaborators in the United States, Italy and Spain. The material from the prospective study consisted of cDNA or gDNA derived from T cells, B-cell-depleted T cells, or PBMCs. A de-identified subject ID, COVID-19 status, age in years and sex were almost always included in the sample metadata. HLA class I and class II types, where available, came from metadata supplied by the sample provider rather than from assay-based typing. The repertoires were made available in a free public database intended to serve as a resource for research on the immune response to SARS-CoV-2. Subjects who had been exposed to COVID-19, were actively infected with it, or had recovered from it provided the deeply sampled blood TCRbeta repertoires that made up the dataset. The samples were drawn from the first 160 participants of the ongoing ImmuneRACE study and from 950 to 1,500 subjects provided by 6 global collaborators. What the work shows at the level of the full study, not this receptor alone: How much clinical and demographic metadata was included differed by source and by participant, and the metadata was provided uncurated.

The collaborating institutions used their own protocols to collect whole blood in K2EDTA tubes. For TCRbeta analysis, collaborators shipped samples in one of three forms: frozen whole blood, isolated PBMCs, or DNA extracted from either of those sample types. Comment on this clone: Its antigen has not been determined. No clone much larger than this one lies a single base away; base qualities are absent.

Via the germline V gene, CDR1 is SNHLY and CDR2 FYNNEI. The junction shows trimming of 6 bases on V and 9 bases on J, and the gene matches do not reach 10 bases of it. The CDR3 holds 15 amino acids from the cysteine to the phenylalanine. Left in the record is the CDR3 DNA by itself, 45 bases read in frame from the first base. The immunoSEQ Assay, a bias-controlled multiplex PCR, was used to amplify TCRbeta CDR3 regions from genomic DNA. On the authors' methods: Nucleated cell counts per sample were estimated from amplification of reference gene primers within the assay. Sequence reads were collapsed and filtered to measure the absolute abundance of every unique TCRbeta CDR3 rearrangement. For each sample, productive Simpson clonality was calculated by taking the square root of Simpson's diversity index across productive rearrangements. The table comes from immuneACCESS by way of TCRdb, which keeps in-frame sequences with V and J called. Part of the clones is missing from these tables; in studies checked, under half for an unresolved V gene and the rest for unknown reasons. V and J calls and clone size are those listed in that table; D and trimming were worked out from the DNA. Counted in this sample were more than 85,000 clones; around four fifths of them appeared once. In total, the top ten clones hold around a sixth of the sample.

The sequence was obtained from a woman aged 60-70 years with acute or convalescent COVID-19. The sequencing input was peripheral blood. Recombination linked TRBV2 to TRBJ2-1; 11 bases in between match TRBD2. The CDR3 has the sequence CASRELAGGAGEQFF. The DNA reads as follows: TGTGCCAGCAGGGAGCTAGCGGGGGGCGCGGGTGAGCAGTTCTTC.